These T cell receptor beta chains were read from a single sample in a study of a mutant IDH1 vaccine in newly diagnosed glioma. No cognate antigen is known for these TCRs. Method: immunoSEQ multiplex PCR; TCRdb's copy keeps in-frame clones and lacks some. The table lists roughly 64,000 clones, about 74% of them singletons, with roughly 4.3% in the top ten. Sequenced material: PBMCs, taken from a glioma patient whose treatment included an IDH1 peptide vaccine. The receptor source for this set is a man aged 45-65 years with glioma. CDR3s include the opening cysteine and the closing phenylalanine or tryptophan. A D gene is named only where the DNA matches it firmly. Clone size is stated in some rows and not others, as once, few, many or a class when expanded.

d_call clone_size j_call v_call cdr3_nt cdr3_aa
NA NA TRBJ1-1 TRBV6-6 TGTGCCAGCAGTTACCCGGGGGGTGGGACTGAAGCTTTCTTT CASSYPGGGTEAFF
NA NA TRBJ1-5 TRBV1 TGCACCAGCAGCCAGGGTTCACAGTATAGCAATCAGCCCCAGCATTTT CTSSQGSQYSNQPQHF
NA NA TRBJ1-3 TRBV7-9 TGTGCCAGCAGCCCCAGTGGAAACACCATATATTTT CASSPSGNTIYF
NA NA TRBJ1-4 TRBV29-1 TGCAGCGTACTAGTCGGAGGGATTTCTAATGAAAAACTGTTTTTT CSVLVGGISNEKLFF
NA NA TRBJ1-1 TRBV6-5 TGTGCCAGCGCGCGGACGGGGGGGATGAACACTGAAGCTTTCTTT CASARTGGMNTEAFF
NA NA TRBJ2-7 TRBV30 TGTGCCTGGAGTGTACTCAGGCACGAGCAGTACTTC CAWSVLRHEQYF
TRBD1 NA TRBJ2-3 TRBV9 TGTGCCAGCAGTTCTACAGGGGCGCGGGCAGATACGCAGTATTTT CASSSTGARADTQYF
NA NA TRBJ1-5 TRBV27 TGTGCCAGCACTCTAACCCCGTTAATGGGGCATTTT CASTLTPLMGHF
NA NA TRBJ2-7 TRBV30 TGTGCCTGGGGCTTGGGCGGGGCGTCCTCCTACGAGCAGTACTTC CAWGLGGASSYEQYF
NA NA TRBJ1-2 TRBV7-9 TGTGCCAGCAGCCCCCAGGCCCAACCGAACTATGGCTACACCTTC CASSPQAQPNYGYTF
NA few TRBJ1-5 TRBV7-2 TGTGCCAGCAGCGACTATGGGAACAATCAGCCCCAGCATTTT CASSDYGNNQPQHF
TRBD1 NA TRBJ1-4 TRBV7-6 TGTGCCAGCAGCTTAGGGACAGGGGGTGAAAAACTGTTTTTT CASSLGTGGEKLFF
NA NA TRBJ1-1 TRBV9 TGTGCCAGCAGCCCCGGGGGGTCGTTTGCTTTCTTT CASSPGGSFAFF
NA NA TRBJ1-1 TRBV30 TGTGCCTGCCCAGAAGCCAGGGGTACTGAAGCTTTCTTT CACPEARGTEAFF
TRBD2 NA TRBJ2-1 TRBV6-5 TGTGCCAGCAGTTCCGAACTAGCGGGTGGTTTCAATGAGCAGTTCTTC CASSSELAGGFNEQFF
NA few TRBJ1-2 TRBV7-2 TGTGCCAGCAGCCGGACGGCCTATGGCTACACCTTC CASSRTAYGYTF
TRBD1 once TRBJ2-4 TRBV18 TGTGCCAGCTCACCACCCATGCGTGCCGGGACAGGGAGCGTTCAGTACTTC CASSPPMRAGTGSVQYF
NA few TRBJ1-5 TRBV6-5 TGTGCCAGCAAGCGTTCTAGCAATCAGCCCCAGCATTTT CASKRSSNQPQHF
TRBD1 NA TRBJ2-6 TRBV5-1 TGCGCCAGCAGCAAGGGGGCGTCAGGGGCCAACGTCCTGACTTTC CASSKGASGANVLTF
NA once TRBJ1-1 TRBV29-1 TGCAGCGTTGACAGGGGAGTCACTGAAGCTTTCTTT CSVDRGVTEAFF
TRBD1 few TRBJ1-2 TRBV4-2 TGTGCCAGCAGCCAACCACAGGGGTCTAACTATGGCTACACCTTC CASSQPQGSNYGYTF